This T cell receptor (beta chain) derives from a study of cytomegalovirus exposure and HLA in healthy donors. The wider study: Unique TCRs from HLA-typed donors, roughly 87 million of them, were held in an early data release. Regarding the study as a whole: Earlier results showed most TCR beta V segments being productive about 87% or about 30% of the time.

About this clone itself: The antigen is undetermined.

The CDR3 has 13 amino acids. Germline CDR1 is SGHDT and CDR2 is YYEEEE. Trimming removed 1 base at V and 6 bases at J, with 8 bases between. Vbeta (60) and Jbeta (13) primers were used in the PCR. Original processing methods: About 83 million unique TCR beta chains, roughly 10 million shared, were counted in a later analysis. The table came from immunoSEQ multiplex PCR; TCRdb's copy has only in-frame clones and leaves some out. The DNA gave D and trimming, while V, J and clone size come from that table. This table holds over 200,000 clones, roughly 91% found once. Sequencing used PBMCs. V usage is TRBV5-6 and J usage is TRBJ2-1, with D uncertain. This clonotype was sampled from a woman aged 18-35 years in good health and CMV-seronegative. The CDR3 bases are TGTGCCAGCAGCTTGTTTGTCGGCAATGAGCAGTTCTTC. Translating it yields CASSLFVGNEQFF.